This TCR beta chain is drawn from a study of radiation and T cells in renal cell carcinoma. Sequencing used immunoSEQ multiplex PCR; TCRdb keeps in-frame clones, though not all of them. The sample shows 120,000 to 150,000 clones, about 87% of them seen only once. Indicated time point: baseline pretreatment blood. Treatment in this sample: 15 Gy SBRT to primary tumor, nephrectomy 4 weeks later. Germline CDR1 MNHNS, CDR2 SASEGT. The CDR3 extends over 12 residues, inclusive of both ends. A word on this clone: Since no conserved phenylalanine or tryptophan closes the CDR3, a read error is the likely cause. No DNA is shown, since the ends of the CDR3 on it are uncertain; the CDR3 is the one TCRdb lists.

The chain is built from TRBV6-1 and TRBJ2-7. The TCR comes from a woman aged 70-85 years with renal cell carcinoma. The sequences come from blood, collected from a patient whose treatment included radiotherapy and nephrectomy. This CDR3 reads CASSEGVEAALR.